This T cell receptor (beta chain) was sequenced for a study of Ad26.COV2.S vaccination and SARS-CoV-2 variants. Study-wide results and limits: Placebo and vaccine recipients had non-spike TCR breadth that was similar. Relative to placebo recipients, vaccine recipients exhibited elevated spike-specific TCR breadth. There was a possibility that the TCR breadth and depth analyses underestimated total T cell responses. Reportedly, after vaccination the spike-specific CD8+ and CD4+ T cell responses displayed substantial breadth.

Germline V CDR1 and CDR2: SGHDN, FVKESK. The CDR3 is 18 residues long. The ends lost 0 bases at V and 2 bases at J; junction bases unmatched: 10. On this clone: Its target is not known.

Data came from immunoSEQ multiplex PCR; TCRdb stores just in-frame clones and leaves some out. The sample gives hundreds of thousands of clones, 92% of which show up once; 3% to 5% is in the top ten. This chain joins TRBV14 and TRBJ1-1; 9 bases are a match to TRBD1. The specimen comprised peripheral blood, sampled after recovery from COVID-19. This TCR was sampled from a human donor who had recovered from COVID-19. The CDR3 sequence is CASSQDLPGQGINTEAFF. Written as DNA, the CDR3 is TGTGCCAGCAGCCAAGATCTCCCTGGACAGGGGATAAACACTGAAGCTTTCTTT.